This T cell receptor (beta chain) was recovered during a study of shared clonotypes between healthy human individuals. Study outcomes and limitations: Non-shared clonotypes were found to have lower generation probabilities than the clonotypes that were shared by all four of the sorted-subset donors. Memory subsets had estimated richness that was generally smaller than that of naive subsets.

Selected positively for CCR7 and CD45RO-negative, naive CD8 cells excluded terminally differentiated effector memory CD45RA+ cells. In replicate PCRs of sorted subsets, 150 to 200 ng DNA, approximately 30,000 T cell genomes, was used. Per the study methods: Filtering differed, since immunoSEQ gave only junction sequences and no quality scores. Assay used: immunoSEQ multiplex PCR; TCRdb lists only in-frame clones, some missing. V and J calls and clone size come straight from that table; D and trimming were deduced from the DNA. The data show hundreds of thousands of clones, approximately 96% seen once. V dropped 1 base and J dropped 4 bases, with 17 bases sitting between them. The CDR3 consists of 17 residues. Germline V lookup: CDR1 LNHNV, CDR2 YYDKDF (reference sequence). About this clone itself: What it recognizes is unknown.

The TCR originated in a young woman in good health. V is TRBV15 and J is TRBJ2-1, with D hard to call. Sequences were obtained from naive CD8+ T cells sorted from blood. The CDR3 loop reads CATSRVLAALGYNEQFF. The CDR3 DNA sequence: TGTGCCACCAGCAGAGTATTGGCAGCTCTCGGGTACAATGAGCAGTTCTTC.